Following are 15 T cell receptor beta chains from one sample sequenced in a study of blood T cell repertoires in COVID-19. This table comes from immunoSEQ multiplex PCR, and its TCRdb copy is limited to in-frame clones, with some not included. The sample carries under 50,000 clones, 65% to 85% recorded once. Material for sequencing was peripheral blood. These receptors all stem from a man in his 70s with acute or convalescent COVID-19.

The chain has TRBV6-5 and TRBJ2-3; tentatively, D is TRBD2 (5 bases). V gave up 0 bases and J gave up 2 bases, with 9 bases separating them. CDR3 length: 15 residues. Germline CDR1 MNHEY, CDR2 SVGAGI. The CDR3 DNA reads as TGTGCCAGCAGTTACTCGGCAGGACTCACAGATACGCAGTATTTT. This gives the protein CASSYSAGLTDTQYF.

The chain is built from TRBV2 and TRBJ1-1; D perhaps matches TRBD1 (5 bases). CDR1 and CDR2 from the germline V gene are SNHLY and FYNNEI. CDR3 size: 13 residues. Trimming shortened V by 0 bases and J by 11 bases, and 13 bases separated the two germline ends. This CDR3 reads CASSEAGQGPAFF. The CDR3, as DNA: TGTGCCAGCAGTGAAGCGGGGCAGGGTCCGGCTTTCTTT.

The chain combines TRBV7-3 with TRBJ1-1; D is unclear. There are 13 residues in the CDR3. Trimming took off 2 bases at V and 4 bases at J, with 8 bases between the two ends. In germline, CDR1 is SGHTA, CDR2 FQGTGA. The CDR3 nucleotides are TGTGCCAGCAGCTTAGGAGGGCCCACTGAAGCTTTCTTT. Translating gives CASSLGGPTEAFF.

The chain employs TRBV28 and TRBJ2-1; 11 bases line up with TRBD2. This CDR3 spans 22 amino acids. CDR1 MDHEN and CDR2 SYDVKM come from the germline V gene. After removal of 6 bases from V and 1 base from J, the junction contained 23 bases not matched to a gene. DNA of the CDR3: TGTGCCAGCAGCCCCTCCCGACTAGCGGGGAGGGCGGGCCAGCTGTCCTACAATGAGCAGTTCTTC. Translating gives CASSPSRLAGRAGQLSYNEQFF.

The chain links TRBV5-6 to TRBJ1-4, with no clear D. The CDR3 has 15 amino acids. CDR1 and CDR2 (germline): SGHDT, YYEEEE. Trimming stripped 4 bases from V and 6 bases from J, with 16 bases between. This chain's CDR3 is CASSPGWGVDEKLFF. The CDR3 DNA sequence: TGTGCCAGCAGCCCAGGTTGGGGAGTTGATGAAAAACTGTTTTTT.

J is TRBJ1-1 and V is TRBV12-3 or TRBV12-4; perhaps TRBD1 as D (5 bases). Trimming stripped 8 bases from V and 4 bases from J, with 8 bases between. The CDR3 runs to 11 residues. This CDR3 reads CASGGGTEAFF. CDR3 coding DNA: TGTGCCAGCGGGGGGGGCACTGAAGCTTTCTTT.

The gene calls are TRBV7-9 and TRBJ2-3, with 10 bases that match TRBD2. The CDR3 is 16 amino acids. From germline, CDR1 is SEHNR and CDR2 FQNEAQ (reference sequence). The ends lost 4 bases at V and 3 bases at J; junction bases unmatched: 7. This CDR3 reads CASSSLAGVKTDTQYF. CDR3 DNA: TGTGCCAGCAGCTCCCTAGCGGGAGTGAAAACAGATACGCAGTATTTT.

The V gene is TRBV5-1, the J gene TRBJ2-5, with D perhaps matching TRBD2 (6 bases). V was trimmed by 4 bases and J by 2 bases, leaving 15 bases between them. This CDR3 comprises 15 residues. Per the germline V gene, CDR1 is SGHRS and CDR2 is YFSETQ. CDR3 residues: CASSQNSGGQETQYF. CDR3 nucleotides: TGCGCCAGCAGCCAGAACTCTGGGGGGCAAGAGACCCAGTACTTC.

The genes are TRBV6-2 or TRBV6-3 and TRBJ2-7; D gene ambiguous. Between the trimmed V and J ends, which lost 2 bases and 4 bases, there was a span of 6 bases. The CDR3 consists of 12 residues. The germline gives CDR1 MNHEY, CDR2 SVGEGT. CDR3 region: CASSYPLYEQYF. The CDR3, as DNA: TGTGCCAGCAGTTACCCCCTGTACGAGCAGTACTTC.

The V gene is TRBV28, the J gene TRBJ1-2; maybe TRBD1 (5 bases). With 8 bases removed from V and 5 bases from J, the gap between germline ends came to 15 bases. Per germline, CDR1 MDHEN and CDR2 SYDVKM. The CDR3 covers 13 residues. This CDR3 reads CASRLPGGYGYTF. In nucleotides, the CDR3 is TGTGCCAGCCGCCTGCCTGGGGGGTATGGCTACACCTTC.

The J gene is TRBJ2-2, the V gene TRBV9; D might be TRBD2 (6 bases). Trimming removed 0 bases from V and 2 bases from J, with 8 bases in between. The CDR3 spans 15 residues. Germline V lookup: CDR1 SGDLS, CDR2 YYNGEE. The CDR3 DNA sequence: TGTGCCAGCAGCGTAGAGGAGGGTAACACCGGGGAGCTGTTTTTT. Its protein is CASSVEEGNTGELFF.

The V call is TRBV9, the J call TRBJ2-3, with 11 bases lining up with TRBD1. The CDR3 sequence is 15 residues long. V was pared by 4 bases and J by 4 bases, with 5 bases of the junction left unmatched. Germline V CDR1 and CDR2: SGDLS, YYNGEE. CDR3 region: CASSTGTGGPDTQYF. CDR3 DNA sequence: TGTGCCAGCAGCACCGGGACAGGGGGGCCAGATACGCAGTATTTT.

Written as DNA, the CDR3 is TGTGCCAGCAGCCAGACAGGTAGCTACACTGAAGCTTTCTTT. It yields the protein CASSQTGSYTEAFF. The chain links TRBV3-1 (or the pseudogene TRBV3-2) to TRBJ1-1; TRBD1 might be the D (6 bases). V lost 3 bases, J lost 3 bases, and 11 bases lay in between. The CDR3 is 14 residues long. Looked up from germline, CDR1 is LGHDT and CDR2 is YNNKEL (reference sequence).

The CDR3 reads CASSPQGATYGYTF. DNA for the CDR3: TGTGCCAGCAGCCCACAGGGGGCCACCTATGGCTACACCTTC. This sequence joins TRBV7-2 and TRBJ1-2; TRBD1 matches at 9 bases. The CDR3 spans 14 residues. The trim removed 5 bases at V and 4 bases at J, leaving 5 bases unmatched. The germline gives CDR1 SGHTA, CDR2 FQGNSA.

This chain connects TRBV28 to TRBJ1-1; a possible D gene is TRBD1 (5 bases). From germline, CDR1 is MDHEN and CDR2 SYDVKM. The CDR3 loop spans 13 amino acids. V lost 1 base and J lost 10, with 13 bases in between. The CDR3 bases are TGTGCCAGCAGTTTATCTACAGGCGATAGAGCTTTCTTT. Translation: CASSLSTGDRAFF.